These T cell receptor beta chains were read from a single sample in a study of CD8 T cells in ankylosing spondylitis. TCRdb processed the 5' RACE reads anew with MiXCR; each CDR3 protein has one entry. The sample includes roughly 370,000 distinct CDR3 sequences, more than 20% of them seen just once. Sequencing was carried out using blood, either unsorted or a sorted T cell fraction (not recorded which). These receptors were taken from a male donor with ankylosing spondylitis. Both conserved end residues are part of each CDR3. D genes are given only for firm matches. Clone sizes are given selectively: once, few, many, or a class where the clone is expanded.

J gene: TRBJ1-1
D gene: .
clone size: few
V gene: TRBV29-1
CDR3 protein: CSTSTPGQPEAFF

J gene: TRBJ1-6
D gene: TRBD1
clone size: .
V gene: TRBV6-1
CDR3 protein: CASSRLGQGNSPLHF

J gene: TRBJ1-5
D gene: .
clone size: few
V gene: TRBV4-1
CDR3 protein: CASSQSARPQQSGNQPQHF

J gene: TRBJ2-6
D gene: .
clone size: .
V gene: TRBV19
CDR3 protein: CATRGAGANVLTF

J gene: TRBJ2-5
D gene: .
clone size: .
V gene: TRBV6-5
CDR3 protein: CASSYSRPRLQETQYF

J gene: TRBJ2-5
D gene: .
clone size: .
V gene: TRBV18
CDR3 protein: CASSLWGLGMETQYF

J gene: TRBJ1-5
D gene: .
clone size: .
V gene: TRBV2
CDR3 protein: CASSPRTSSNQPQHF

J gene: TRBJ2-1
D gene: .
clone size: few
V gene: TRBV3-1
CDR3 protein: CASSRGTGYNEQFF

J gene: TRBJ1-2
D gene: .
clone size: few
V gene: TRBV6-5
CDR3 protein: CASSYDRTVLNYYGYTF

J gene: TRBJ2-7
D gene: TRBD2
clone size: few
V gene: TRBV7-2
CDR3 protein: CASSFGTSASYEQYF

J gene: TRBJ2-1
D gene: .
clone size: .
V gene: TRBV12-5
CDR3 protein: CASGYSRSGVGVEQFF

J gene: TRBJ2-5
D gene: .
clone size: .
V gene: TRBV19
CDR3 protein: CASSISGARETQYF

J gene: TRBJ2-1
D gene: TRBD2
clone size: few
V gene: TRBV3-1
CDR3 protein: CASSQDMASGRDEQFF

J gene: TRBJ1-1
D gene: TRBD1
clone size: few
V gene: TRBV30
CDR3 protein: CAWGDSPDPQAFF

J gene: TRBJ2-7
D gene: TRBD1
clone size: few
V gene: TRBV29-1
CDR3 protein: CSVRTGGGSGEQYF

J gene: TRBJ2-3
D gene: TRBD2
clone size: .
V gene: TRBV2
CDR3 protein: CAIKLAGYTDTQYF

J gene: TRBJ1-5
D gene: .
clone size: once
V gene: TRBV7-2
CDR3 protein: CASSFSQPHQPQHF

J gene: TRBJ2-3
D gene: .
clone size: many
V gene: TRBV29-1
CDR3 protein: CSTLMTDTQYF

J gene: TRBJ1-5
D gene: TRBD1
clone size: .
V gene: TRBV6-1
CDR3 protein: CASSQRDSLYSNQPQHF

J gene: TRBJ2-7
D gene: .
clone size: many
V gene: TRBV7-2
CDR3 protein: CASSLYYEQYF

J gene: TRBJ2-6
D gene: TRBD1
clone size: few
V gene: TRBV19
CDR3 protein: CASSLVTGGTGANVLTF

J gene: TRBJ2-1
D gene: TRBD2
clone size: few
V gene: TRBV5-1
CDR3 protein: CASSLILAGGFWEQFF

J gene: TRBJ2-2
D gene: .
clone size: few
V gene: TRBV7-3
CDR3 protein: CASSRSGATGELFF

J gene: TRBJ1-1
D gene: TRBD1
clone size: few
V gene: TRBV5-1
CDR3 protein: CASSPTGGGSTEAFF

J gene: TRBJ2-2
D gene: .
clone size: few
V gene: TRBV2
CDR3 protein: CASLVGRLASTGELFF

J gene: TRBJ2-1
D gene: .
clone size: few
V gene: TRBV5-1
CDR3 protein: CASSLSGDGEQFF

J gene: TRBJ1-1
D gene: TRBD1
clone size: few
V gene: TRBV12-3/TRBV12-4
CDR3 protein: CASSRRAPRQGEAFF

J gene: TRBJ1-1
D gene: TRBD1
clone size: many
V gene: TRBV12-3/TRBV12-4
CDR3 protein: CASSGTANTEAFF

J gene: TRBJ1-4
D gene: .
clone size: many
V gene: TRBV20-1
CDR3 protein: CSAPKLRTPDEKLFF

J gene: TRBJ2-1
D gene: TRBD1
clone size: many
V gene: TRBV4-2
CDR3 protein: CASSQDWDRGYNEQFF

J gene: TRBJ2-4
D gene: .
clone size: .
V gene: TRBV29-1
CDR3 protein: CSVEVLNLAKNIQYF

J gene: TRBJ2-7
D gene: TRBD2
clone size: .
V gene: TRBV20-1
CDR3 protein: CSATTPSGSPFYEQYF

J gene: TRBJ1-1
D gene: .
clone size: many
V gene: TRBV5-1
CDR3 protein: CASSPRGVNTEAFF

J gene: TRBJ2-3
D gene: .
clone size: once
V gene: TRBV21-1
CDR3 protein: CASSKESPGLVRDTQYF

J gene: TRBJ2-7
D gene: TRBD1
clone size: .
V gene: TRBV3-1
CDR3 protein: CASSQATGGEQYF

J gene: TRBJ2-1
D gene: .
clone size: few
V gene: TRBV20-1
CDR3 protein: CSASQGPTNEQFF

J gene: TRBJ1-4
D gene: .
clone size: .
V gene: TRBV9
CDR3 protein: CASSVGPGGEKLFF

J gene: TRBJ2-1
D gene: TRBD2
clone size: few
V gene: TRBV20-1
CDR3 protein: CSVGLAGPYNEQFF

J gene: TRBJ2-7
D gene: .
clone size: few
V gene: TRBV7-2
CDR3 protein: CASSFRTASYEQYF

J gene: TRBJ1-5
D gene: .
clone size: many
V gene: TRBV12-3/TRBV12-4
CDR3 protein: CASSLDPAINQPQHF

J gene: TRBJ2-1
D gene: TRBD2
clone size: .
V gene: TRBV5-6
CDR3 protein: CASSSLGTSGGDNEQFF

J gene: TRBJ1-1
D gene: .
clone size: .
V gene: TRBV28
CDR3 protein: CASSLPRYTEAFF

J gene: TRBJ2-7
D gene: .
clone size: .
V gene: TRBV28
CDR3 protein: CASSSARGRGSYEQYF

J gene: TRBJ2-3
D gene: TRBD1
clone size: few
V gene: TRBV18
CDR3 protein: CASSPGQGQIDTQYF

J gene: TRBJ2-7
D gene: TRBD2
clone size: .
V gene: TRBV12-3/TRBV12-4
CDR3 protein: CASSVGLAVIRNYEQYF

J gene: TRBJ2-7
D gene: TRBD2
clone size: few
V gene: TRBV11-1
CDR3 protein: CASSLARGTSGRPYGIEQYF

J gene: TRBJ2-5
D gene: TRBD2
clone size: few
V gene: TRBV10-3
CDR3 protein: CAISGPAGGKETQYF

J gene: TRBJ1-2
D gene: .
clone size: .
V gene: TRBV7-2
CDR3 protein: CASSNSGIGYTF

J gene: TRBJ2-7
D gene: TRBD1
clone size: few
V gene: TRBV12-3/TRBV12-4
CDR3 protein: CASGDRGKTYEQYF

J gene: TRBJ2-4
D gene: TRBD1
clone size: few
V gene: TRBV4-3
CDR3 protein: CASSRSTGGAFGMAKNIQYF

J gene: TRBJ2-1
D gene: .
clone size: few
V gene: TRBV25-1
CDR3 protein: CASSEYGDSGRAEQFF

J gene: TRBJ2-3
D gene: TRBD1
clone size: many
V gene: TRBV29-1
CDR3 protein: CSVRQGGTDTQYF

J gene: TRBJ1-2
D gene: TRBD1
clone size: .
V gene: TRBV20-1
CDR3 protein: CSAPGQDYGYTF

J gene: TRBJ2-1
D gene: TRBD2
clone size: .
V gene: TRBV4-1
CDR3 protein: CASSQGRGRAIYEQFF

J gene: TRBJ2-7
D gene: TRBD1
clone size: .
V gene: TRBV25-1
CDR3 protein: CASSEYVDRGYEQYF

J gene: TRBJ2-5
D gene: .
clone size: .
V gene: TRBV18
CDR3 protein: CASSKLGGGEETQYF

J gene: TRBJ1-1
D gene: .
clone size: .
V gene: TRBV3-1
CDR3 protein: CASSQDKGVGTEAFF

J gene: TRBJ2-1
D gene: TRBD2
clone size: many
V gene: TRBV29-1
CDR3 protein: CSVEGTSGGDEQFF

J gene: TRBJ2-4
D gene: TRBD2
clone size: .
V gene: TRBV5-5
CDR3 protein: CASSLGLAGAENIQYF

J gene: TRBJ1-5
D gene: TRBD1
clone size: .
V gene: TRBV4-3
CDR3 protein: CASSQEYGYRGIEPQHF